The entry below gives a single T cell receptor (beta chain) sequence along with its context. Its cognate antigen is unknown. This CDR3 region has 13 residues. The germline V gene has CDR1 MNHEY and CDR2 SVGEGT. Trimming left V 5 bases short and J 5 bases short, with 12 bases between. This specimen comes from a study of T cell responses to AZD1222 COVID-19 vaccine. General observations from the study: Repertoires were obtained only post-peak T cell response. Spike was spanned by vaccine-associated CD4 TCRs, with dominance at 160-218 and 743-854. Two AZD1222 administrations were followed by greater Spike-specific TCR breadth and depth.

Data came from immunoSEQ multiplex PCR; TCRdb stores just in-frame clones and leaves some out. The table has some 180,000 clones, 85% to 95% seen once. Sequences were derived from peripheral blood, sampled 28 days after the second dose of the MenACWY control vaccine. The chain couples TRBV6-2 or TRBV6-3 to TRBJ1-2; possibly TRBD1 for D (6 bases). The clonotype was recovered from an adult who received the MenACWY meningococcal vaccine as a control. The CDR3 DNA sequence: TGTGCCAGCAGTCAGCAGGGGCCTTATGGCTACACCTTC. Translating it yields CASSQQGPYGYTF.